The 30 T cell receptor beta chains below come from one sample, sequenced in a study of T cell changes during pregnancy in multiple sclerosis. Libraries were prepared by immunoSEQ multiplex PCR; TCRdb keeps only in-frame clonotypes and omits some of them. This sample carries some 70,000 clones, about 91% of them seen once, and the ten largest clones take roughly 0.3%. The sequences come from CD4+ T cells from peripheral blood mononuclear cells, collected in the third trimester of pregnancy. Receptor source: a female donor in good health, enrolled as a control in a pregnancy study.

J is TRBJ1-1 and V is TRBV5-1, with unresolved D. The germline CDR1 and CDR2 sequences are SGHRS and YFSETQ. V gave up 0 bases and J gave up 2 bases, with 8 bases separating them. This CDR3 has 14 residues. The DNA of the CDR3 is TGCGCCAGCAGCTTGGCGGGGATAAACACTGAAGCTTTCTTT. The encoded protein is CASSLAGINTEAFF. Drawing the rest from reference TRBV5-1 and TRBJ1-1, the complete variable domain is KAGVTQTPRYLIKTRGQQVTLSCSPISGHRSVSWYQQTPGQGLQFLFEYFSETQRNKGNFPGRFSGRQFSNSRSEMNVSTLELGDSALYLCASSLAGINTEAFFGQGTRLTVV.

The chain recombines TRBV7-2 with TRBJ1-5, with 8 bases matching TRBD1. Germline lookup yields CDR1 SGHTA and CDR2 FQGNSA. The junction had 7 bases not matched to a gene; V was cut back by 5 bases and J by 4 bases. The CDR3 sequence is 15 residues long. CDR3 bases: TGTGCCAGCAGCCAGCAACAGGGGGGAAATCAGCCCCAGCATTTT. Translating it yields CASSQQQGGNQPQHF.

CDR3 loop: CASSQRNWPETQYF. The DNA for the CDR3 is TGTGCCAGCAGCCAGCGGAACTGGCCGGAGACCCAGTACTTC. This chain connects TRBV11-3 to TRBJ2-5, with TRBD2 as a possible D gene (5 bases). The germline V gene encodes CDR1 SGHNT and CDR2 YENEEA. V was clipped by 5 bases and J by 5 bases, with 15 bases between them. The CDR3 spans 14 residues.

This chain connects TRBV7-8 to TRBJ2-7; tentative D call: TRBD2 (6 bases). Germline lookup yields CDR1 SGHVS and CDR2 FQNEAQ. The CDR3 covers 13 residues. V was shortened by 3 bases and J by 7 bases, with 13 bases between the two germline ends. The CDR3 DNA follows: TGTGCCAGCAGCTTGGCGGGGATGTATGAGCAGTACTTC. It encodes CASSLAGMYEQYF.

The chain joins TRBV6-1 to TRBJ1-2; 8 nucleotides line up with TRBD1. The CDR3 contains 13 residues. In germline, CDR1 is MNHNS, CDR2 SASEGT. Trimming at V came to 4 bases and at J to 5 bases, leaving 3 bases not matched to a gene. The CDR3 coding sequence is TGTGCCAGCAGTGGACAGGGGCGTTATGGCTACACCTTC. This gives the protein CASSGQGRYGYTF.

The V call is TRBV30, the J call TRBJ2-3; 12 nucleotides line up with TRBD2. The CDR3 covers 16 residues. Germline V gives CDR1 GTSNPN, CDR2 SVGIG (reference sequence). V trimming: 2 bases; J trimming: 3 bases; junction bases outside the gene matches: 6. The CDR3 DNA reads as TGTGCCTGGAGTTTGAGGACTAGCGGGAATACAGATACGCAGTATTTT. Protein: CAWSLRTSGNTDTQYF.

The DNA for the CDR3 is TGTGCCAGCAGCTTGGGGACTAGCGGGCGCACAGATACGCAGTATTTT. Its protein is CASSLGTSGRTDTQYF. V and J are TRBV11-2 and TRBJ2-3, with 12 bases that match TRBD2. CDR3 length: 16 amino acids. V was pared by 3 bases and J by 1 base, with 2 bases of the junction left unmatched. Per germline, CDR1 SGHAT and CDR2 FQNNGV. Combining the CDR3 with reference TRBV11-2 and TRBJ2-3 gives the whole variable domain EAGVAQSPRYKIIEKRQSVAFWCNPISGHATLYWYQQILGQGPKLLIQFQNNGVVDDSQLPKDRFSAERLKGVDSTLKIQPAKLEDSAVYLCASSLGTSGRTDTQYFGPGTRLTVL.

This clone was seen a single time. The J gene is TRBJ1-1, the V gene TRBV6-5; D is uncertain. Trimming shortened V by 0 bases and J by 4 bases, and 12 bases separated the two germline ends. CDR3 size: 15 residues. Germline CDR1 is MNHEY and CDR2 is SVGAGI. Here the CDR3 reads CASSYSRAPSTEAFF. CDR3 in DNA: TGTGCCAGCAGTTACTCGAGGGCCCCGAGCACTGAAGCTTTCTTT.

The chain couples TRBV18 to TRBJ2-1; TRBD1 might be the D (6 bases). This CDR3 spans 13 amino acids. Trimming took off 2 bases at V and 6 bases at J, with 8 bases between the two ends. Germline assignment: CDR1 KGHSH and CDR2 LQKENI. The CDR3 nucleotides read TGTGCCAGCTCACCAATACAGGGCAATGAGCAGTTCTTC. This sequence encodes CASSPIQGNEQFF.

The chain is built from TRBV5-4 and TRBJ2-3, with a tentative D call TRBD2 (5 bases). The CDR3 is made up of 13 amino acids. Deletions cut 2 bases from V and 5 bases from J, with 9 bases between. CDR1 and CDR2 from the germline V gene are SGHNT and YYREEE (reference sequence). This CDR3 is CASSLDRGDTQYF. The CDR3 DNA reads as TGTGCCAGCAGCTTAGACCGGGGAGATACGCAGTATTTT. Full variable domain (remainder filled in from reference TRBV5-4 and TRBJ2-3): ETGVTQSPTHLIKTRGQQVTLRCSSQSGHNTVSWYQQALGQGPQFIFQYYREEENGRGNFPPRFSGLQFPNYSSELNVNALELDDSALYLCASSLDRGDTQYFGPGTRLTVL.

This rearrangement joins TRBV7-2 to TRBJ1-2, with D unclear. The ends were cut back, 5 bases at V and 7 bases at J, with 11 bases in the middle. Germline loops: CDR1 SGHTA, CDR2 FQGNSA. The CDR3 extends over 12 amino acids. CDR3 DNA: TGTGCCAGCAGCCCCCGGAGGATTGGCTACACCTTC. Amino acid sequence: CASSPRRIGYTF.

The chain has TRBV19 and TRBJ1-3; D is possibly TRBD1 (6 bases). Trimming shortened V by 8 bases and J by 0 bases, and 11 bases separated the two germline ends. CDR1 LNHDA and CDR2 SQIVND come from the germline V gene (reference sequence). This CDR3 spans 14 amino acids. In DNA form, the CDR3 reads TGTGCCAGTTCGGACAGACACTCTGGAAACACCATATATTTT. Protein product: CASSDRHSGNTIYF. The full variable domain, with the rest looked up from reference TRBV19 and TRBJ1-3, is DGGITQSPKYLFRKEGQNVTLSCEQNLNHDAMYWYRQDPGQGLRLIYYSQIVNDFQKGDIAEGYSVSREKKESFPLTVTSAQKNPTAFYLCASSDRHSGNTIYFGEGSWLTVV.

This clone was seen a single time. The CDR3 sequence is CASSPSHGTSGGGTGELFF. The CDR3, as DNA: TGTGCCAGCAGCCCGTCTCATGGGACTAGCGGGGGAGGCACCGGGGAGCTGTTTTTT. The J gene is TRBJ2-2, the V gene TRBV5-4; 14 bases are a match to TRBD2. CDR1 and CDR2 (germline): SGHNT, YYREEE (reference sequence). V shed 4 bases and J 4 bases; nucleotides not matched to a gene: 12. This CDR3 contains 19 residues.

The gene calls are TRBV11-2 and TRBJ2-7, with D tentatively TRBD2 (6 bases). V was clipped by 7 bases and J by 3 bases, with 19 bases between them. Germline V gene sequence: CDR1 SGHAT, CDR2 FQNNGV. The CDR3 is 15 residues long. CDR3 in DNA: TGTGCCAGCACAAACGAGGGACTTTTAATCTACGAGCAGTACTTC. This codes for CASTNEGLLIYEQYF.

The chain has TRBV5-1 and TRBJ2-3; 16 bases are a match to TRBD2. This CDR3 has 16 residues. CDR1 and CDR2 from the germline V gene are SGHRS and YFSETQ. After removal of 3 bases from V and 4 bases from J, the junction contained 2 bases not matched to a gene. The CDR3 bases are TGCGCCAGCAGCTCGGGACTAGCGGGGGGGCCAGATACGCAGTATTTT. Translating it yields CASSSGLAGGPDTQYF. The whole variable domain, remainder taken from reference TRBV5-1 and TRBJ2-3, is KAGVTQTPRYLIKTRGQQVTLSCSPISGHRSVSWYQQTPGQGLQFLFEYFSETQRNKGNFPGRFSGRQFSNSRSEMNVSTLELGDSALYLCASSSGLAGGPDTQYFGPGTRLTVL.

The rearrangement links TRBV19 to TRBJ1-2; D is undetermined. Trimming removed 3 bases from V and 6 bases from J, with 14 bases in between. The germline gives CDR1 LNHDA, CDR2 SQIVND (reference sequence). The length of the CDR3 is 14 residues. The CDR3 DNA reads TGTGCCAGTAGTATTGGTGACTCCCGGGATGGCTACACCTTC. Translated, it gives CASSIGDSRDGYTF.

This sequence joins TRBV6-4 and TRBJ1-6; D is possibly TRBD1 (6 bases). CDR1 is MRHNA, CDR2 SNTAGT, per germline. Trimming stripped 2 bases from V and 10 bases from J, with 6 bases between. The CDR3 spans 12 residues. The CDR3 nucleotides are TGTGCCAGCAGTGACGGGGGCTCACCCCTCCACTTT. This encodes CASSDGGSPLHF.

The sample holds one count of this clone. The CDR3 protein is CASLIPGLAGVQYF. The CDR3 DNA sequence: TGTGCCAGCCTCATCCCCGGACTAGCGGGCGTGCAGTACTTC. The J gene is TRBJ2-7, the V gene TRBV7-2; 11 bases match TRBD2. CDR3 length equals 14 residues. CDR1 and CDR2 (germline): SGHTA, FQGNSA. After removal of 8 bases from V and 9 bases from J, the junction contained 12 bases not matched to a gene.

The CDR3 nucleotides read TGTGCCAGCAGCTTAGACAGGGTATCTGGGGCCAACGTCCTGACTTTC. Translating it yields CASSLDRVSGANVLTF. The gene calls are TRBV11-1 and TRBJ2-6; possibly TRBD1 for D (6 bases). In germline, CDR1 is SGHAT, CDR2 FQDESV (reference sequence). V was cut by 1 base and J by 1 base, with 8 bases left in between. This CDR3 has 16 residues.

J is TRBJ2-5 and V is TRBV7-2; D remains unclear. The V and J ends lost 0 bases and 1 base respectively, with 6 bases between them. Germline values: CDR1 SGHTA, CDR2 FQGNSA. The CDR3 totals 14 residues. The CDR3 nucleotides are TGTGCCAGCAGCTTAGCGTCCGGCCAAGAGACCCAGTACTTC. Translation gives CASSLASGQETQYF. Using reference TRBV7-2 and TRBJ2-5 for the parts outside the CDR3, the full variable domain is GAGVSQSPSNKVTEKGKDVELRCDPISGHTALYWYRQSLGQGLEFLIYFQGNSAPDKSGLPSDRFSAERTGGSVSTLTIQRTQQEDSAVYLCASSLASGQETQYFGPGTRLLVL.

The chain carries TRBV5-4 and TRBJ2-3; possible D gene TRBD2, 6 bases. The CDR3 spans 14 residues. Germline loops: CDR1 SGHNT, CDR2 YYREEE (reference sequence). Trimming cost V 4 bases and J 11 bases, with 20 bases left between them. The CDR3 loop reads CASSTRVRRDEQYF. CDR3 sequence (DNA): TGTGCCAGCAGCACCCGGGTCCGGCGGGACGAGCAGTATTTT.

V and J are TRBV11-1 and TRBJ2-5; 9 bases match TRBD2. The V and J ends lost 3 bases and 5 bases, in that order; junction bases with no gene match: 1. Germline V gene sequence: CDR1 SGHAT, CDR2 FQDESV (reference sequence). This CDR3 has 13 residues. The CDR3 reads CASSLGLAETQYF. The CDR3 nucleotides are TGTGCCAGCAGCTTGGGACTAGCCGAGACCCAGTACTTC.

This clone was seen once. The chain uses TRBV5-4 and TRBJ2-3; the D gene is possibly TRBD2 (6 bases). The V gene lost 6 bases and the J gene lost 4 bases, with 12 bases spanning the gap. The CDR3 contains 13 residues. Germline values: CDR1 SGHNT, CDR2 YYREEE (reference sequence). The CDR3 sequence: CASNPAGSDTQYF. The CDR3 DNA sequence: TGTGCCAGCAACCCGGCGGGATCAGATACGCAGTATTTT.

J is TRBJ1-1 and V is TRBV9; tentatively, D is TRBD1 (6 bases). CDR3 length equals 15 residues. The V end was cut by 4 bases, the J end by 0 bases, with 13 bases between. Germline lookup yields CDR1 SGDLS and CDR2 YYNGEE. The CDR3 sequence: CASSPAGQLNTEAFF. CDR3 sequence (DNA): TGTGCCAGCAGCCCAGCGGGACAATTGAACACTGAAGCTTTCTTT. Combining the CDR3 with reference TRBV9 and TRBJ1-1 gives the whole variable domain DSGVTQTPKHLITATGQRVTLRCSPRSGDLSVYWYQQSLDQGLQFLIQYYNGEERAKGNILERFSAQQFPDLHSELNLSSLELGDSALYFCASSPAGQLNTEAFFGQGTRLTVV.

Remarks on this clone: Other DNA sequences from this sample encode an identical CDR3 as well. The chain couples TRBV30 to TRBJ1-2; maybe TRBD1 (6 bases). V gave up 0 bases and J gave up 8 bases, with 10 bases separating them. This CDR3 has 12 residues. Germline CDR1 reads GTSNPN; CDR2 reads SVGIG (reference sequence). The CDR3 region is CAWSVPGGGYTF. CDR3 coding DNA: TGTGCCTGGAGTGTACCGGGGGGCGGCTACACCTTC.

CDR3 sequence: CASSPGQRGGAETQYF. DNA for the CDR3: TGTGCCAGCTCACCGGGGCAGCGGGGGGGCGCAGAGACCCAGTACTTC. The rearrangement uses TRBV18 and TRBJ2-5; 10 nucleotides match TRBD2. This CDR3 comprises 16 residues. With V trimmed by 3 bases and J by 4 bases, 8 bases remained unmatched. The V gene's germline CDR1 is KGHSH and CDR2 LQKENI.

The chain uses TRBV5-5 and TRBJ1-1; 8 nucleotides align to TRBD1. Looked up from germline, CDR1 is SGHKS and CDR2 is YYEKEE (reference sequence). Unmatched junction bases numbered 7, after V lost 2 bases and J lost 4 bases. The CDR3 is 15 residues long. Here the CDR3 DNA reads TGTGCCAGCAGCTTATACAGGGGGTTGGGCACTGAAGCTTTCTTT. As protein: CASSLYRGLGTEAFF.

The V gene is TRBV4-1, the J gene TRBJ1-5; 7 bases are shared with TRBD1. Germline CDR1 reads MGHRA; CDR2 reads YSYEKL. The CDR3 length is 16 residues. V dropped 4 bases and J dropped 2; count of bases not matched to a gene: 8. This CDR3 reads CASSRLTGIGNQPQHF. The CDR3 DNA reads TGCGCCAGCAGCCGTCTGACAGGGATCGGCAATCAGCCCCAGCATTTT.

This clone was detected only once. The CDR3, as DNA: TGTGCCAGCAGTACAGGGTTAGAAGCTTTCTTT. Translation gives CASSTGLEAFF. The chain carries TRBV6-1 and TRBJ1-1; weak D call: TRBD1 (6 bases). Deletions cut 5 bases from V and 8 bases from J, with 9 bases between. Germline loops: CDR1 MNHNS, CDR2 SASEGT. The CDR3 is 11 residues long.

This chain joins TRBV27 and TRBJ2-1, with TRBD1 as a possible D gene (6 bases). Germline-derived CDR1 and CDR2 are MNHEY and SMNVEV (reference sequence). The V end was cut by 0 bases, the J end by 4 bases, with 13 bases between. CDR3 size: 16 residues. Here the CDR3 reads CASSLSASGEYNEQFF. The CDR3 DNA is TGTGCCAGCAGTTTATCGGCGTCAGGGGAGTACAATGAGCAGTTCTTC.